This paragraph reports one T cell receptor beta chain. Looked up from germline, CDR1 is SGHDN and CDR2 is FVKESK. There are 13 residues in the CDR3. No DNA is given. This sample was included in a study of synovial regulatory T cells in juvenile arthritis. Assay used: immunoSEQ multiplex PCR; TCRdb lists only in-frame clones, some missing. The table gives 10,000 or so clones; the top ten clones make up about 0.71% of it. This chain uses TRBV14 with TRBJ2-2. The TCR was taken from a donor aged 2-29 years with juvenile idiopathic arthritis. Sequencing input: Treg cells from blood. Regarding subset: remaining (HLA-DR-negative) circulating blood Treg cells. CDR3 loop: CASSQVNTGELFF.